These 14 T cell receptor beta chains came from one sample sequenced in a study of siplizumab effects on memory and regulatory T cells. Here immunoSEQ multiplex PCR was the method, and the copy in TCRdb shows in-frame clones only, minus some. The sample has about 27,000 clones; around 80% are singletons. The sequenced sample consisted of memory CD4+ T cells sorted from blood. These receptors all come from a human donor in good health.

This clone occurred once. The rearrangement uses TRBV7-8 and TRBJ2-1; D call uncertain. This CDR3 is built from 12 residues. CDR1 is SGHVS and CDR2 is FQNEAQ in the germline V gene. V shed 5 bases and J shed 5 bases, with 7 bases lying between them. This chain's CDR3 is CASSPRNNEQFF. CDR3 DNA: TGTGCCAGCAGCCCTCGGAACAATGAGCAGTTCTTC.

The chain uses TRBV27 and TRBJ2-2; 8 nucleotides align to TRBD1. This CDR3 is built from 14 residues. Germline CDR1 MNHEY, CDR2 SMNVEV (reference sequence). The V gene end was trimmed by 9 bases and the J gene end by 2 bases; junction bases not matched to a gene: 5. CDR3 in DNA: TGTGCCAGTAGACAGGGGATTAACACCGGGGAGCTGTTTTTT. Amino acid sequence: CASRQGINTGELFF.

V usage is TRBV7-2 and J usage is TRBJ2-5; D is perhaps TRBD1 or TRBD2 (6 bases each). Per the germline V gene, CDR1 is SGHTA and CDR2 is FQGNSA. This CDR3 comprises 12 residues. V lost 5 bases, J lost 5 bases, and 9 bases lay in between. CDR3: CASSRGRETQYF. In nucleotides, the CDR3 is TGTGCCAGCAGCAGGGGGAGGGAGACCCAGTACTTC.

The V call is TRBV10-3, the J call TRBJ2-2, with TRBD2 matching 10 bases. There are 21 residues in the CDR3. The V gene's germline CDR1 is ENHRY and CDR2 SYGVKD. V lost 4 bases and J lost 3; bases outside the gene matches: 20. The CDR3, as DNA: TGTGCCATCAGTGGAAACCCCAGCGGGAGGGCCTCCTCCCTTTACACCGGGGAGCTGTTTTTT. This gives the protein CAISGNPSGRASSLYTGELFF.

This clone has just a few counts. The chain joins TRBV19 to TRBJ2-1; the D gene is possibly TRBD1 (6 bases). The CDR3 contains 14 residues. The germline gives CDR1 LNHDA, CDR2 SQIVND (reference sequence). V was shortened by 5 bases and J by 2 bases, with 10 bases between the two germline ends. The CDR3 nucleotides are TGTGCCAGTAGTCGACAGGCGGCCTACAATGAGCAGTTCTTC. Its protein product is CASSRQAAYNEQFF. Filled out from reference TRBV19 and TRBJ2-1, the complete variable domain reads DGGITQSPKYLFRKEGQNVTLSCEQNLNHDAMYWYRQDPGQGLRLIYYSQIVNDFQKGDIAEGYSVSREKKESFPLTVTSAQKNPTAFYLCASSRQAAYNEQFFGPGTRLTVL.

The chain is built from TRBV19 and TRBJ1-4, with a tentative D call TRBD1 (6 bases). There are 13 residues in the CDR3. Germline CDR1 is LNHDA and CDR2 is SQIVND (reference sequence). The V end lost 5 bases, the J end lost 7 bases, and 11 bases lay between the germline ends. The CDR3, as DNA: TGTGCCAGTAGTCCCGCCAGGGGTGAAAAACTGTTTTTT. Translated: CASSPARGEKLFF.

The chain joins TRBV28 to TRBJ2-7; maybe TRBD2 (6 bases). Germline V lookup: CDR1 MDHEN, CDR2 SYDVKM. V was cut by 3 bases and J by 3 bases, with 12 bases left in between. CDR3 length equals 14 residues. This chain's CDR3 is CASSFAGTLYEQYF. In nucleotides, the CDR3 is TGTGCCAGCAGTTTCGCGGGAACACTCTACGAGCAGTACTTC.

This clone was observed a few times. The chain is built from TRBV25-1 and TRBJ2-1; 9 nucleotides align to TRBD1. V shed 4 bases, J shed 9 bases, and the junction held 13 bases outside the gene matches. Germline values: CDR1 MGHDK, CDR2 SYGVNS. The CDR3 runs 16 residues. The CDR3 spells CASSVRGRQGGSEQFF. The CDR3 nucleotides are TGTGCCAGCAGTGTCCGAGGGAGACAGGGGGGCAGTGAGCAGTTCTTC. Full variable domain (outside the CDR3, taken from reference TRBV25-1 and TRBJ2-1): EADIYQTPRYLVIGTGKKITLECSQTMGHDKMYWYQQDPGMELHLIHYSYGVNSTEKGDLSSESTVSRIRTEHFPLTLESARPSHTSQYLCASSVRGRQGGSEQFFGPGTRLTVL.

The count of this clone is one. The chain is built from TRBV19 and TRBJ2-3; no reliable D call. CDR3 size: 12 residues. Germline assignment: CDR1 LNHDA and CDR2 SQIVND (reference sequence). V was trimmed by 7 bases and J by 2 bases, leaving 7 bases between them. CDR3 amino acids: CASTGDTDTQYF. The CDR3 nucleotides are TGTGCCAGTACAGGAGACACAGATACGCAGTATTTT. Full variable domain (outside the CDR3, taken from reference TRBV19 and TRBJ2-3): DGGITQSPKYLFRKEGQNVTLSCEQNLNHDAMYWYRQDPGQGLRLIYYSQIVNDFQKGDIAEGYSVSREKKESFPLTVTSAQKNPTAFYLCASTGDTDTQYFGPGTRLTVL.

CDR3 coding DNA: TGTGCCACCAGCAGGGTAGGGGGGGACTATGGCTACACCTTC. Translation: CATSRVGGDYGYTF. The J gene is TRBJ1-2, the V gene TRBV15; maybe TRBD1 (6 bases). Trimming cost V 3 bases and J 3 bases, with 11 bases left between them. Germline loops: CDR1 LNHNV, CDR2 YYDKDF (reference sequence). The CDR3 runs 14 residues.

V usage is TRBV6-5 and J usage is TRBJ2-1, with 8 bases that match TRBD2. The V segment lost 5 bases and the J segment 9 bases; nucleotides outside the gene matches: 9. This CDR3 comprises 14 residues. CDR1 and CDR2 (germline): MNHEY, SVGAGI. The CDR3 nucleotides read TGTGCCAGCAGTCCGACGGGGGGGGCGATTGAGCAGTTCTTC. This translates into CASSPTGGAIEQFF.

The V gene is TRBV27, the J gene TRBJ2-4; perhaps TRBD2 as D (7 bases). Looked up from germline, CDR1 is MNHEY and CDR2 is SMNVEV (reference sequence). The CDR3 sequence is 14 residues long. CDR3 bases: TGTGCTGTGTGGGGGGGCTCTGGCAAAAACATTCAGTACTTC. It encodes CAVWGGSGKNIQYF.

For this clone: The sample has other DNA sequences that encode this CDR3 too. The chain is built from TRBV27 and TRBJ1-6, with 9 positions matching TRBD1. V gave up 3 bases and J gave up 6 bases; unmatched junction bases: 6. Germline assignment: CDR1 MNHEY and CDR2 SMNVEV (reference sequence). CDR3 length equals 16 residues. The CDR3 sequence is CASSFDRDRVNSPLHF. CDR3 in DNA: TGTGCCAGCAGTTTCGACCGGGACAGGGTTAATTCACCCCTCCACTTT.

For the CDR3, the DNA is TGTGCCAGCAGTCCTCGGGCGGGGGCAAACTACAATGAGCAGTTCTTC. Encoded protein: CASSPRAGANYNEQFF. J is TRBJ2-1 and V is TRBV7-8, with TRBD2 as a possible D gene (7 bases). V lost 6 bases to trimming and J lost 3 bases, with 18 bases between them. The germline CDR1 and CDR2 sequences are SGHVS and FQNEAQ. This CDR3 has 16 residues.